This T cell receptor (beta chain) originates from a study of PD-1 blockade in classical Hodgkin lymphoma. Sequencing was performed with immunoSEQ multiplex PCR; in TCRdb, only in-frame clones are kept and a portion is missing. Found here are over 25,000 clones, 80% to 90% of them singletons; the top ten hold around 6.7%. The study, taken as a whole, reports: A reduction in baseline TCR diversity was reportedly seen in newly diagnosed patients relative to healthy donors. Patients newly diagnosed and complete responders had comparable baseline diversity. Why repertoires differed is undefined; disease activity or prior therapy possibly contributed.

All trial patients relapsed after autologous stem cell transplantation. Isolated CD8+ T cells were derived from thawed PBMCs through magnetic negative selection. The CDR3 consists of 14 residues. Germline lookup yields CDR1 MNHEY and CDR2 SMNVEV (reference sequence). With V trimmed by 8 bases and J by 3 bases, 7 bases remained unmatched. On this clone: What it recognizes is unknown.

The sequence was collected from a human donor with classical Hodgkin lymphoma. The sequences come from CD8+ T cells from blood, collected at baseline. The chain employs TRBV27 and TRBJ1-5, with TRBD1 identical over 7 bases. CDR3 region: CASAPQGINQPQHF. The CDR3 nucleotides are TGTGCCAGCGCACCACAGGGGATCAATCAGCCCCAGCATTTT.